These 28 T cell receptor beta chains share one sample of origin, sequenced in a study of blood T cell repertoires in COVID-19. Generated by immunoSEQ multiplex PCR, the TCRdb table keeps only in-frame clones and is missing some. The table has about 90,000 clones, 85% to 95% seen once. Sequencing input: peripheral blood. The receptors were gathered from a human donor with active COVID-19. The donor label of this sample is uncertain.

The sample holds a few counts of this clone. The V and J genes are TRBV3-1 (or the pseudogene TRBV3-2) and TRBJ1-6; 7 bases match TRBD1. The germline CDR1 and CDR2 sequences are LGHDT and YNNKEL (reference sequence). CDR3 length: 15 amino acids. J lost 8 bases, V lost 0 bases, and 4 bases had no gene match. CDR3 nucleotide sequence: TGTGCCAGCAGCCAAGACAGGGGGATGGATTCACCCCTCCACTTT. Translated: CASSQDRGMDSPLHF.

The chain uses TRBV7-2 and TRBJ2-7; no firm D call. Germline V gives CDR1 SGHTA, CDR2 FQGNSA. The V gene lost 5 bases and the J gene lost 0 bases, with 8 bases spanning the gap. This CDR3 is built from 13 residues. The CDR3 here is CASSLFRSYEQYF. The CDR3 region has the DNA TGTGCCAGCAGCCTGTTCCGCTCCTACGAGCAGTACTTC.

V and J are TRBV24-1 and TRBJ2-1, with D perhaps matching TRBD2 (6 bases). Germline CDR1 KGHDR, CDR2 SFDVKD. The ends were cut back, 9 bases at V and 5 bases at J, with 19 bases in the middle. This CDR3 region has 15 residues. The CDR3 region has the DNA TGTGCCACCCCTTCCCCCGGGACTTTTAACAATGAGCAGTTCTTC. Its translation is CATPSPGTFNNEQFF.

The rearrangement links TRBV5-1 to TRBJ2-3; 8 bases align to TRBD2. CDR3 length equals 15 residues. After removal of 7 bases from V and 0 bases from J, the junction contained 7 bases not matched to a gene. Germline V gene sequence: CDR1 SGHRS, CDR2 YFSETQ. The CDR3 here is CASYPGGASTDTQYF. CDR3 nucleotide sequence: TGCGCCAGCTACCCGGGGGGGGCTAGCACAGATACGCAGTATTTT.

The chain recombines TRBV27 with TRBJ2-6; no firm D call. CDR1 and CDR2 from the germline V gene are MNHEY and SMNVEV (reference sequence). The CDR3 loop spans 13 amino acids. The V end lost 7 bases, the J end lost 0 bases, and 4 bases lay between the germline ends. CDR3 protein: CASTYSGANVLTF. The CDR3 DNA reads TGTGCCAGCACCTACTCTGGGGCCAACGTCCTGACTTTC.

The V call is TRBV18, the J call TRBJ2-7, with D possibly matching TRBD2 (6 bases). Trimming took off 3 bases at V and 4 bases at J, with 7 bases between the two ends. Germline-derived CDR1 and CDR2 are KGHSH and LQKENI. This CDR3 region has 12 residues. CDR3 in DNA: TGTGCCAGCTCACCGGAGGGATACGAGCAGTACTTC. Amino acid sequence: CASSPEGYEQYF.

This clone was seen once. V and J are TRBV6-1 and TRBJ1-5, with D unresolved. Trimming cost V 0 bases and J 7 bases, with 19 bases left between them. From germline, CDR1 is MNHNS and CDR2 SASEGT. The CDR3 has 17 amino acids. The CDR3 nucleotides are TGTGCCAGCAGTGAAGCGCTTGAGGAGGGAGGCTCCCAGCCCCAGCATTTT. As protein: CASSEALEEGGSQPQHF.

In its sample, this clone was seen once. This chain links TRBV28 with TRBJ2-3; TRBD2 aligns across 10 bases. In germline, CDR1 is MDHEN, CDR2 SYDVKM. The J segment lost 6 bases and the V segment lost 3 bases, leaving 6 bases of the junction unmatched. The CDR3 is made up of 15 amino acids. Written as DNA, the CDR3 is TGTGCCAGCAGTTTGTGGCTAGCGGGGGAGGATACGCAGTATTTT. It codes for CASSLWLAGEDTQYF.

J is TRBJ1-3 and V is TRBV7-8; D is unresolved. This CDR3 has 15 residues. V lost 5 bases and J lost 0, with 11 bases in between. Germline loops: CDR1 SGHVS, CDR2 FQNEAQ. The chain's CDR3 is CASSQTVTSGNTIYF. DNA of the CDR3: TGTGCCAGCAGCCAAACAGTCACCTCTGGAAACACCATATATTTT. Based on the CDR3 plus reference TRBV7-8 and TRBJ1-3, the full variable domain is GAGVSQSPRYKVAKRGQDVALRCDPISGHVSLFWYQQALGQGPEFLTYFQNEAQLDKSGLPSDRFFAERPEGSVSTLKIQRTQQEDSAVYLCASSQTVTSGNTIYFGEGSWLTVV.

The CDR3 DNA reads as TGTGCCAGCAGCCAGATCTCAGGGGCTTCAGGCGAGCAGTACTTC. Protein: CASSQISGASGEQYF. V is TRBV11-3 and J is TRBJ2-7, with D perhaps TRBD1 (6 bases). V lost 5 bases and J 6 bases, leaving 20 bases between the germline ends. Germline V CDR1 and CDR2: SGHNT, YENEEA. The CDR3 is made up of 15 amino acids.

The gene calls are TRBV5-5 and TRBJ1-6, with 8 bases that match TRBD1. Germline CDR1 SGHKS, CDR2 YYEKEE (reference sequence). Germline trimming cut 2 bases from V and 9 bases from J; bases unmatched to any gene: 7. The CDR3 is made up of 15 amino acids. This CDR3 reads CASSLLTGEVSPLHF. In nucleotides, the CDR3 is TGTGCCAGCAGCTTACTGACAGGGGAGGTTTCACCCCTCCACTTT. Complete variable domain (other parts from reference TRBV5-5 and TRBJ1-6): DAGVTQSPTHLIKTRGQQVTLRCSPISGHKSVSWYQQVLGQGPQFIFQYYEKEERGRGNFPDRFSARQFPNYSSELNVNALLLGDSALYLCASSLLTGEVSPLHFGNGTRLTVT.

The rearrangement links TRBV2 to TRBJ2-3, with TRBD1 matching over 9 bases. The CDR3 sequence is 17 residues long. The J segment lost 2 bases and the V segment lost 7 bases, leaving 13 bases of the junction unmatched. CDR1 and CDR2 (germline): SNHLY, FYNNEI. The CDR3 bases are TGTGCCAGCATGACCCCCGACAGGGGGGAGGACACAGATACGCAGTATTTT. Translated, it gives CASMTPDRGEDTDTQYF.

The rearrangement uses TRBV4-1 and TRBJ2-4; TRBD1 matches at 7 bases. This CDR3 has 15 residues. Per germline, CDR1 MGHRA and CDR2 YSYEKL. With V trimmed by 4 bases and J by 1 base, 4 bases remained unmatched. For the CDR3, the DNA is TGCGCCAGCAGCCGCCTACAGGGGGCCAAAAACATTCAGTACTTC. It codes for CASSRLQGAKNIQYF.

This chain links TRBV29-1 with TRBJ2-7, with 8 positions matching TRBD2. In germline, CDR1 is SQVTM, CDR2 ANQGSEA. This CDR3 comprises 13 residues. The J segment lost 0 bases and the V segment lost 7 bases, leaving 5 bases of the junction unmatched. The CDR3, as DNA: TGCAGCGCCCAAGGGACTAGCTCCTACGAGCAGTACTTC. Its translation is CSAQGTSSYEQYF.

Here the CDR3 reads CAGDTADTQYF. In nucleotides, the CDR3 is TGTGCCGGGGACACGGCGGATACGCAGTATTTT. This sequence joins TRBV6-5 and TRBJ2-3, with D tentatively TRBD1 (6 bases). The CDR3 runs 11 residues. Germline assignment: CDR1 MNHEY and CDR2 SVGAGI. Trimming took 11 bases from V and 6 from J, leaving 12 bases between them.

DNA of the CDR3: TGTGCCAGCAGCGTAGGGACAGGGGTTCTCGGGGAGCTGTTTTTT. This codes for CASSVGTGVLGELFF. This chain uses TRBV9 with TRBJ2-2, with 9 bases matching TRBD1. V gave up 0 bases and J gave up 7 bases; unmatched junction bases: 4. CDR1 is SGDLS and CDR2 is YYNGEE in the germline V gene. The CDR3 has 15 residues.

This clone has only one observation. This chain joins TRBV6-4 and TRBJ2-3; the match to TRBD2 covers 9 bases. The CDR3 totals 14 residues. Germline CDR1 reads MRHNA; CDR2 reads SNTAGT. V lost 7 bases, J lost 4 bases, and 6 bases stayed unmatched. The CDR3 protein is CASTAGGPSDTQYF. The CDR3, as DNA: TGTGCCAGCACGGCGGGGGGGCCATCAGATACGCAGTATTTT.

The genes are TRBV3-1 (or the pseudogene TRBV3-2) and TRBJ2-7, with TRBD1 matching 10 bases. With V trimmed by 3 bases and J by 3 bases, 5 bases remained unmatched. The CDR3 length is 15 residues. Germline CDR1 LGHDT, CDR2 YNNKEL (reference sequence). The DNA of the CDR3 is TGTGCCAGCAGCCAGCGACAGGGGGCGAGCTACGAGCAGTACTTC. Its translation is CASSQRQGASYEQYF.

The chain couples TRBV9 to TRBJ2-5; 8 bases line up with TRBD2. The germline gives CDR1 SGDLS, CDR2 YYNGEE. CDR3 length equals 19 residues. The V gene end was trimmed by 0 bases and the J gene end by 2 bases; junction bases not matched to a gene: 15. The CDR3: CASSVEGLNSGELQETQYF. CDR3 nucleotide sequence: TGTGCCAGCAGCGTAGAGGGATTAAATAGCGGGGAGTTACAAGAGACCCAGTACTTC. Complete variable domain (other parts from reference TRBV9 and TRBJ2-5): DSGVTQTPKHLITATGQRVTLRCSPRSGDLSVYWYQQSLDQGLQFLIQYYNGEERAKGNILERFSAQQFPDLHSELNLSSLELGDSALYFCASSVEGLNSGELQETQYFGPGTRLLVL.

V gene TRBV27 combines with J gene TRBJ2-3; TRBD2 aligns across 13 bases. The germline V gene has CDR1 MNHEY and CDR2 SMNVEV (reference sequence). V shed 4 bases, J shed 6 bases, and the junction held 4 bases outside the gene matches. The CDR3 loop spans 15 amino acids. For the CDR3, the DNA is TGTGCCAGCAGTTCACTAGCGGGGGGGCCCGATACGCAGTATTTT. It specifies CASSSLAGGPDTQYF.

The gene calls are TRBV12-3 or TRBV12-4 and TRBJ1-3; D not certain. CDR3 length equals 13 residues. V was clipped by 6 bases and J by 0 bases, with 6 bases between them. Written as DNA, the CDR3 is TGTGCCAGCAGGCCGAGCTCTGGAAACACCATATATTTT. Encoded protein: CASRPSSGNTIYF.

CDR3 amino acids: CASGPGGTPHNEQFF. CDR3 DNA sequence: TGTGCCAGCGGTCCGGGGGGGACCCCTCACAATGAGCAGTTCTTC. J is TRBJ2-1 and V is TRBV3-1 (or the pseudogene TRBV3-2), with 8 bases lining up with TRBD2. CDR3 size: 15 residues. The germline CDR1 and CDR2 sequences are LGHDT and YNNKEL (reference sequence). J was trimmed by 5 bases and V by 8 bases; bases with no gene match: 11.

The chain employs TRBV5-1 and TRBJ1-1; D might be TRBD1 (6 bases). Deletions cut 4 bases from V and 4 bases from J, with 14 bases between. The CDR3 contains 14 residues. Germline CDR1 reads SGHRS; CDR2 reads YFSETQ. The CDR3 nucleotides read TGCGCCAGCAGCCCGGGACACCTGGGCACTGAAGCTTTCTTT. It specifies CASSPGHLGTEAFF. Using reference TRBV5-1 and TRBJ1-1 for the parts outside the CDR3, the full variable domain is KAGVTQTPRYLIKTRGQQVTLSCSPISGHRSVSWYQQTPGQGLQFLFEYFSETQRNKGNFPGRFSGRQFSNSRSEMNVSTLELGDSALYLCASSPGHLGTEAFFGQGTRLTVV.

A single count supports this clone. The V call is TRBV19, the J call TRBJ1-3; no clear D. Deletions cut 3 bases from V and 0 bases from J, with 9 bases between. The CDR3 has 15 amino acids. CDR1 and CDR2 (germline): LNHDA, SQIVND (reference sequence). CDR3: CASSIRESSGNTIYF. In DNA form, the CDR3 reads TGTGCCAGTAGTATCCGGGAGAGCTCTGGAAACACCATATATTTT.

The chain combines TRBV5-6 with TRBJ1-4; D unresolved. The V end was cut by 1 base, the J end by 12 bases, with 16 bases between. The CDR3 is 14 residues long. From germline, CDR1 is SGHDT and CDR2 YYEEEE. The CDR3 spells CASSLIAYNEELFF. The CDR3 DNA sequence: TGTGCCAGCAGCTTGATCGCTTATAATGAGGAACTGTTTTTT.

CDR3 in amino acids: CASSVELAGGPGHEQFF. The CDR3 nucleotides read TGTGCCAGCAGCGTAGAACTAGCGGGGGGACCCGGCCATGAGCAGTTCTTC. The chain employs TRBV9 and TRBJ2-1, with TRBD2 matching over 12 bases. V shed 0 bases and J 8 bases; nucleotides not matched to a gene: 9. CDR1 and CDR2 from the germline V gene are SGDLS and YYNGEE. This CDR3 spans 17 amino acids. The variable domain in full, with the rest retrieved from reference TRBV9 and TRBJ2-1, is DSGVTQTPKHLITATGQRVTLRCSPRSGDLSVYWYQQSLDQGLQFLIQYYNGEERAKGNILERFSAQQFPDLHSELNLSSLELGDSALYFCASSVELAGGPGHEQFFGPGTRLTVL.

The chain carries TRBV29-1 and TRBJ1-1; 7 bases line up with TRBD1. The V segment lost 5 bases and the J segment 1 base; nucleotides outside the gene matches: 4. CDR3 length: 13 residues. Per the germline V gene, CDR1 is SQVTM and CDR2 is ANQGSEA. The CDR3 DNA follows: TGCAGCGTTTTGACAGGGTGGAACACTGAAGCTTTCTTT. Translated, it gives CSVLTGWNTEAFF.

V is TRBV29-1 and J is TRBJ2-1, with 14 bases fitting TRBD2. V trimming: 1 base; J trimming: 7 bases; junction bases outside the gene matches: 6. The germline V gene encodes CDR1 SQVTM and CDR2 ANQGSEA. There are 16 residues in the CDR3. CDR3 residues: CSVEGTWTSGGNEQFF. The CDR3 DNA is TGCAGCGTTGAAGGGACCTGGACTAGCGGGGGGAATGAGCAGTTCTTC.